The 20 T cell receptor beta chains in this list originate from one sample, sequenced in a study of human T cells and chemical hapten exposure. Time point denoted: pre-sensitization, week 0. Regarding treatment: therapeutic diphenylcyclopropenone sensitization with weekly scalp DPC. TCRdb reprocessed the RACE reads with MiXCR, giving one entry per CDR3 protein. The sample holds 150,000 to 200,000 distinct CDR3 sequences, more than 25% seen once. Sample: whole blood, taken in connection with sensitization to the hapten diphenylcyclopropenone (DPC). These receptors were taken from a woman in her twenties or thirties with alopecia areata. Some clones in this sample may be carry-over from other donors' samples.

CDR3 nucleotides: TGTGCCACCAGCCCAGGTACATCCTACGAGCAGTACTTC. Translation: CATSPGTSYEQYF. The chain combines TRBV24-1 with TRBJ2-7; no definite D call. V lost 7 bases, J lost 1 base, and 10 bases lay in between. The CDR3 runs 13 residues. Looked up from germline, CDR1 is KGHDR and CDR2 is SFDVKD.

This clonotype was found a few times. This chain connects TRBV7-2 to TRBJ2-7, with TRBD1 matching 8 bases. Germline CDR1 SGHTA, CDR2 FQGNSA. The CDR3 extends over 13 amino acids. The junction had 10 bases not matched to a gene; V was cut back by 11 bases and J by 4 bases. The CDR3 loop is CARAQGASYEQYF. The DNA for the CDR3 is TGTGCCCGGGCCCAGGGGGCGTCTTACGAGCAGTACTTC.

The rearrangement uses TRBV9 and TRBJ2-2; 9 nucleotides agree with TRBD2. The V and J ends lost 3 bases and 7 bases, in that order; junction bases with no gene match: 10. The CDR3 contains 16 residues. CDR1 and CDR2 (germline): SGDLS, YYNGEE. The CDR3 reads CASSAKRGAVIGELFF. As DNA, the CDR3 is TGTGCCAGCAGCGCGAAGCGGGGGGCCGTCATCGGGGAGCTGTTTTTT.

This clonotype was seen more than once but under ten times. This chain joins TRBV11-3 and TRBJ2-2; possibly TRBD1 for D (5 bases). CDR3 size: 15 residues. V lost 2 bases to trimming and J lost 5 bases, with 12 bases between them. Germline assignment: CDR1 SGHNT and CDR2 YENEEA. The CDR3 spells CASSLKTVPTGELFF. Here the CDR3 DNA reads TGTGCCAGCAGCTTAAAGACAGTCCCGACCGGGGAGCTGTTTTTT.

The rearrangement uses TRBV10-1 and TRBJ2-7; no reliable D call. Trimming pared 4 bases from V and 3 bases from J, leaving 10 bases between. Germline V gene lookup returns CDR1 WNHNN and CDR2 SYGVQD (reference sequence). The CDR3 runs to 13 residues. Written as DNA, the CDR3 is TGCGCCAGCAGTGGACGGCCGAGCTACGAGCAGTACTTC. It yields the protein CASSGRPSYEQYF.

The CDR3 reads CASSEPHIGGATDTQYF. The CDR3 region has the DNA TGTGCCAGCAGTGAACCCCATATCGGGGGGGCAACAGATACGCAGTATTTT. The chain has TRBV6-1 and TRBJ2-3, with TRBD2 identical over 8 bases. The CDR3 runs 17 residues. Trimming cost V 2 bases and J 3 bases; bases outside gene matches: 10. CDR1 and CDR2 from the germline V gene are MNHNS and SASEGT.

This clonotype was detected only once. This chain joins TRBV7-2 and TRBJ1-6; D is perhaps TRBD1 (5 bases). Germline V gene data show CDR1 as SGHTA and CDR2 as FQGNSA. The CDR3 runs to 13 residues. Trimming removed 4 bases from V and 12 bases from J, with 13 bases in between. The CDR3 reads CASSSQSGGPLHF. The CDR3 region has the DNA TGTGCCAGCAGCTCCCAGAGTGGGGGACCCCTCCACTTT.

In the case of this clonotype: Germline and junction disagree at one end, which may indicate a read error. The V and J genes are TRBV2 and TRBJ2-7; D is unresolved. The CDR3 loop spans 12 amino acids. Germline values: CDR1 SNHLY, CDR2 FYNNEI. The CDR3 DNA is TGTGCCAGCATTTCCCGTGATAGGCCCCTTCACTTC. Translated: CASISRDRPLHF.

The table lists this clonotype with a few counts. J is TRBJ1-5 and V is TRBV28; 8 bases map to TRBD1. The CDR3 length is 15 residues. J lost 3 bases, V lost 4 bases, and 5 bases had no gene match. CDR1 and CDR2 (germline): MDHEN, SYDVKM. Here the CDR3 reads CASSSPTGDNQPQHF. CDR3 DNA sequence: TGTGCCAGCAGTTCCCCGACAGGGGACAATCAGCCCCAGCATTTT.

The rearrangement joins TRBV12-3 or TRBV12-4 to TRBJ1-3; 7 bases align to TRBD1. The CDR3 has 14 amino acids. The trim removed 6 bases at V and 3 bases at J, leaving 5 bases unmatched. The CDR3 coding sequence is TGTGCCAGCAGCTCGGGACAGATTGGAAACACCATATATTTT. Residues: CASSSGQIGNTIYF.

The sample holds a few counts of this clonotype. The rearrangement uses TRBV5-6 and TRBJ2-1; no definite D call. The CDR3 is 13 residues long. CDR1 and CDR2 from the germline V gene are SGHDT and YYEEEE. Trimming took off 3 bases at V and 8 bases at J, with 12 bases between the two ends. CDR3 nucleotides: TGTGCCAGCAGCTCCCCAGGTGGGGATGAGCAGTTCTTC. Amino acids: CASSSPGGDEQFF. The full variable domain, with the rest looked up from reference TRBV5-6 and TRBJ2-1, is DAGVTQSPTHLIKTRGQQVTLRCSPKSGHDTVSWYQQALGQGPQFIFQYYEEEERQRGNFPDRFSGHQFPNYSSELNVNALLLGDSALYLCASSSPGGDEQFFGPGTRLTVL.

This clonotype was recorded a few times. CDR3 residues: CASSPTVGTSYEQYF. CDR3 DNA sequence: TGCGCCAGCAGCCCGACAGTGGGGACTTCCTACGAGCAGTACTTC. This chain joins TRBV5-1 and TRBJ2-7; possibly TRBD2 for D (6 bases). Trimming left V 4 bases short and J 1 base short, with 15 bases between. This CDR3 comprises 15 residues. CDR1 and CDR2 (germline): SGHRS, YFSETQ.

This clonotype was counted only a few times. V usage is TRBV28 and J usage is TRBJ1-2; TRBD1 might be the D (6 bases). The CDR3 has 14 residues. Looked up from germline, CDR1 is MDHEN and CDR2 is SYDVKM. With 3 bases removed from V and 4 bases from J, the gap between germline ends came to 12 bases. CDR3 amino acids: CASSFATGVYGYTF. The CDR3, as DNA: TGTGCCAGCAGTTTCGCGACAGGTGTCTATGGCTACACCTTC.

The table lists this clonotype with a count of one. This chain connects TRBV28 to TRBJ1-2, with 7 positions matching TRBD1. Germline-derived CDR1 and CDR2 are MDHEN and SYDVKM. The CDR3 extends over 15 amino acids. Losses at the gene ends were 3 bases for V and 6 bases for J; bases not matched to a gene: 10. In nucleotides, the CDR3 is TGTGCCAGCAGTTTTCCCCAAGGGGGCTACCATGGCTACACCTTC. Translated, it gives CASSFPQGGYHGYTF.

This clonotype has a handful of counts. The chain carries TRBV28 and TRBJ2-7, with 10 positions matching TRBD1. With V trimmed by 7 bases and J by 1 base, 7 bases remained unmatched. CDR3 length: 15 residues. The germline V gene encodes CDR1 MDHEN and CDR2 SYDVKM. DNA of the CDR3: TGTGCCAGCATGATATCGGGACAGGGGTCCTACGAGCAGTACTTC. This codes for CASMISGQGSYEQYF.

The V and J genes are TRBV2 and TRBJ1-2; possible D gene TRBD1, 6 bases. Germline V gives CDR1 SNHLY, CDR2 FYNNEI. CDR3 length: 16 residues. The V end lost 4 bases, the J end lost 0 bases, and 15 bases lay between the germline ends. The CDR3 loop reads CASSGDTTSANYGYTF. Written as DNA, the CDR3 is TGTGCCAGCAGTGGGGACACTACCTCAGCTAACTATGGCTACACCTTC.

The chain recombines TRBV4-3 with TRBJ1-2; perhaps TRBD1 as D (6 bases). CDR3 length equals 14 residues. Germline V gene sequence: CDR1 LGHNA, CDR2 YSLEER. The V end lost 0 bases, the J end lost 5 bases, and 10 bases lay between the germline ends. The CDR3 nucleotides read TGCGCCAGCAGCCAAGAAGGCAGGGGTTATGGCTACACCTTC. This sequence encodes CASSQEGRGYGYTF.

The rearrangement joins TRBV2 to TRBJ1-1; D is unclear. The CDR3 spans 13 residues. V was trimmed by 3 bases and J by 3 bases, leaving 8 bases between them. CDR1 and CDR2 from the germline V gene are SNHLY and FYNNEI. In nucleotides, the CDR3 is TGTGCCAGCAGTGATCGCTGGGACACTGAAGCTTTCTTT. Translation: CASSDRWDTEAFF.

This chain joins TRBV10-3 and TRBJ1-2, with D tentatively TRBD1 (5 bases). The CDR3 is made up of 13 amino acids. Trimming removed 2 bases at V and 5 bases at J, with 9 bases between. Germline V gene data show CDR1 as ENHRY and CDR2 as SYGVKD. The CDR3 reads CAISEDSTYGYTF. The CDR3 nucleotides are TGTGCCATCAGTGAGGACAGCACTTATGGCTACACCTTC.

This chain links TRBV28 with TRBJ2-4; D unclear. Germline V lookup: CDR1 MDHEN, CDR2 SYDVKM. This CDR3 comprises 11 residues. V was cut by 2 bases and J by 16 bases, with 12 bases left in between. The CDR3 nucleotides read TGTGCCAGCAGTTTAGGGCAGGCTTTTTACTTC. Amino acids: CASSLGQAFYF.